This T cell receptor (beta chain) was profiled in a study of tumor and adjacent non-tumor tissue in lung cancer. The library came from three nested PCR rounds adapted from ARM-PCR protocols. TCRdb used MiXCR to reprocess the multiplex PCR reads, holding one entry per CDR3 protein. The sample has tens of thousands of distinct CDR3 sequences, over 70% seen once. The template was RNA from unsorted bulk tissue. The V end was cut by 6 bases, the J end by 10 bases, with 16 bases between. Germline V gives CDR1 KGHSH, CDR2 LQKENI. The CDR3 is made up of 14 amino acids. This sequence joins TRBV18 and TRBJ1-6; D uncertain. The sample was lung tumor tissue. The receptor's source is a woman aged 45-65 years with non-small cell lung cancer. Here the CDR3 reads CASSLEAVRSPLHF. CDR3 nucleotides: TGTGCCAGCTCCTTAGAGGCGGTGCGGTCACCCCTCCACTTT. The variable domain in full, with the rest retrieved from reference TRBV18 and TRBJ1-6, is NAGVMQNPRHLVRRRGQEARLRCSPMKGHSHVYWYRQLPEEGLKFMVYLQKENIIDESGMPKERFSAEFPKEGPSILRIQQVVRGDSAAYFCASSLEAVRSPLHFGNGTRLTVT.